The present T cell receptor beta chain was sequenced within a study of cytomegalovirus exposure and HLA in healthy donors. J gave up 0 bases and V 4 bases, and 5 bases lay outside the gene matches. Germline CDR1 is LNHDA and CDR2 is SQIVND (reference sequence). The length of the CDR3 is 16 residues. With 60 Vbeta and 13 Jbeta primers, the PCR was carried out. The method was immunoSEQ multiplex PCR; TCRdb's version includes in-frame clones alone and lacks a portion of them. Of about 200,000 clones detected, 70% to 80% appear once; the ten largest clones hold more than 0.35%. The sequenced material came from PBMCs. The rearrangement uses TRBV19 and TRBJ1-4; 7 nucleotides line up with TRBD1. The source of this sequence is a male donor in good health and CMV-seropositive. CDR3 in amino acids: CASSTNRGATNEKLFF. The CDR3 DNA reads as TGTGCCAGTAGTACCAACAGGGGTGCAACTAATGAAAAACTGTTTTTT.